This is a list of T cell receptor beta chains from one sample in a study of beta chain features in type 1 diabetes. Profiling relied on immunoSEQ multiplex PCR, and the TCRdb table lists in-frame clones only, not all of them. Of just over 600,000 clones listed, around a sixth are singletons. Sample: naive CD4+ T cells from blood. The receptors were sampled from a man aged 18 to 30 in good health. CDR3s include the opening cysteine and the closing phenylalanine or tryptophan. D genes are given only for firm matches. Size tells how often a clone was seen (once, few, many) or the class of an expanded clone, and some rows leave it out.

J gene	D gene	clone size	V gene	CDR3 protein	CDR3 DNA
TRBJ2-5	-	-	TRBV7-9	CAGRDSSETQYF	TGTGCCGGCAGGGACTCCTCCGAGACCCAGTACTTC
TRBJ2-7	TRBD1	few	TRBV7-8	CASSLRRTGVSYEQYF	TGTGCCAGCAGCTTAAGACGGACAGGGGTATCCTACGAGCAGTACTTC
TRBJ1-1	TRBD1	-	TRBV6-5	CASRRTAPGGTEAFF	TGTGCCAGCAGGAGGACAGCCCCAGGGGGCACTGAAGCTTTCTTT
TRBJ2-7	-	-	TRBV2	CASSKLMGRDYEQYF	TGTGCCAGCAGTAAACTCATGGGCCGAGACTACGAGCAGTACTTC
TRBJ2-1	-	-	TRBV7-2	CASSRQNLYNEQFF	TGTGCCAGCAGCCGACAGAACCTTTACAATGAGCAGTTCTTC
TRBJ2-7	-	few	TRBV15	CATSSRDRTYEQYF	TGTGCCACCAGCAGCCGGGACCGTACCTACGAGCAGTACTTC
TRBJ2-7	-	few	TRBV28	CASSLVQVYEQYF	TGTGCCAGCAGTTTGGTCCAGGTCTACGAGCAGTACTTC
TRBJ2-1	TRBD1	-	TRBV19	CASRRVQGPTTYNEQFF	TGTGCCAGTAGAAGGGTACAGGGGCCAACTACCTACAATGAGCAGTTCTTC
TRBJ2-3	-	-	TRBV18	CASSPQRNTQYF	TGTGCCAGCTCACCACAGCGGAATACGCAGTATTTT
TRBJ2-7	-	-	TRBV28	CASSLGNSRDYEQYF	TGTGCCAGCAGTTTGGGGAACTCCCGGGATTACGAGCAGTACTTC
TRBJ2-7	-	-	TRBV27	CASRRQGLNEQYF	TGTGCCAGCCGCCGGCAGGGGTTAAACGAGCAGTACTTC
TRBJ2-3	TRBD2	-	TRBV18	CASSPVAGYTDTQYF	TGTGCCAGCTCACCAGTAGCGGGGTACACAGATACGCAGTATTTT
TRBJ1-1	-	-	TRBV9	CASSVQATGLLAEAFF	TGTGCCAGCAGCGTCCAAGCCACGGGGCTTTTGGCTGAAGCTTTCTTT
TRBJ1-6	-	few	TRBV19	CASSIVEGSPLHF	TGTGCCAGTAGTATAGTGGAGGGTTCACCCCTCCACTTT
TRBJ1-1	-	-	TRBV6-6	CASSSTLNTEAFF	TGTGCCAGCAGTTCGACCTTGAACACTGAAGCTTTCTTT
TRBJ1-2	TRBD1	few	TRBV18	CASSPGTGEHGYTF	TGTGCCAGCTCCCCCGGGACAGGGGAACATGGCTACACCTTC
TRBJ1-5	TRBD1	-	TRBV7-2	CASSADRGRGQPQHF	TGTGCCAGCAGCGCCGACAGGGGACGGGGTCAGCCCCAGCATTTT
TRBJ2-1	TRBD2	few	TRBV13	CASSHYRGLAQFF	TGTGCCAGCAGCCATTACCGTGGACTAGCGCAGTTCTTC
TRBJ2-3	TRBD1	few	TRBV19	CASIGTGGTDTQYF	TGTGCCAGTATCGGGACAGGAGGCACAGATACGCAGTATTTT
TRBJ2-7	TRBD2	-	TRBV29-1	CSVGLAGGLYEQYF	TGCAGCGTGGGACTAGCGGGGGGGCTGTACGAGCAGTACTTC
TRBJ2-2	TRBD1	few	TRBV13	CASSSIQVYRGRRAGELFF	TGTGCCAGCAGCTCCATTCAAGTCTACAGGGGGAGAAGGGCCGGGGAGCTGTTTTTT
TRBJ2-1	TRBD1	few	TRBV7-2	CASSLAGDRAYNEQFF	TGTGCCAGCAGCTTAGCTGGGGACAGGGCCTACAATGAGCAGTTCTTC
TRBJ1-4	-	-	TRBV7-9	CASSLGTDNEKLFF	TGTGCCAGCAGCTTAGGGACAGATAATGAAAAACTGTTTTTT
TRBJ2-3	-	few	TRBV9	CASSIGGNGMTDTQYF	TGTGCCAGCAGTATTGGGGGGAATGGGATGACAGATACGCAGTATTTT
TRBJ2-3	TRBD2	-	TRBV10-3	CAIRLAGGSTDTQYF	TGTGCCATCAGACTAGCGGGAGGGAGCACAGATACGCAGTATTTT
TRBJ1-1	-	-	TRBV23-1	CASSLGDPQNTEAFF	TGCGCCAGCAGTCTGGGCGACCCCCAGAACACTGAAGCTTTCTTT
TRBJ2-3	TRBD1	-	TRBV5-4	CASSLVRDRGTDTQYF	TGTGCCAGCAGCTTGGTTCGCGACAGGGGCACAGATACGCAGTATTTT
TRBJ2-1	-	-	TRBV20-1	CSANGNEQFF	TGCAGTGCTAACGGCAATGAGCAGTTCTTC
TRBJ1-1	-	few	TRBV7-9	CASSLEEGGEAFF	TGTGCCAGCAGCTTAGAGGAGGGCGGTGAAGCTTTCTTT
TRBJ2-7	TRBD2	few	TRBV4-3	CASSLERGGTYEQYF	TGCGCCAGCAGCCTCGAGCGGGGGGGAACCTACGAGCAGTACTTC
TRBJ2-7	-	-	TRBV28	CAIKDSSSYEQYF	TGTGCCATTAAAGACTCCTCATCCTACGAGCAGTACTTC
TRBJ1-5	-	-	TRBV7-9	CASSLDSFNQPQHF	TGTGCCAGCAGCTTGGACAGTTTTAATCAGCCCCAGCATTTT
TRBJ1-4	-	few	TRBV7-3	CASSRQVGEKLFF	TGTGCCAGCAGCAGGCAGGTGGGGGAAAAACTGTTTTTT
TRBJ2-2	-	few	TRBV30	CAWSVNVGGAGELFF	TGTGCCTGGAGTGTAAACGTCGGGGGCGCCGGGGAGCTGTTTTTT
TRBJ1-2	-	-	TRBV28	CASRRAGGFYYGYTF	TGTGCCAGCAGGCGAGCGGGGGGGTTTTACTATGGCTACACCTTC
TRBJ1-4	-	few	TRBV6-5	CASSATQGRRGQLFF	TGTGCCAGCAGTGCGACTCAGGGACGGAGAGGCCAACTGTTTTTT
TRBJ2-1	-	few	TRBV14	CASKSGRRGLLSSYNEQFF	TGTGCCAGCAAGAGCGGGAGAAGGGGGCTACTTAGCTCCTACAATGAGCAGTTCTTC
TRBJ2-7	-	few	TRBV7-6	CASSVLGYEQYF	TGTGCCAGCAGCGTTTTAGGATACGAGCAGTACTTC
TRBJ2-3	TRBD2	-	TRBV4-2	CASSQARASGGTDTQYF	TGTGCCAGCAGCCAAGCCCGGGCTAGCGGGGGCACAGATACGCAGTATTTT
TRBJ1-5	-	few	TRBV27	CASSLSLGTRNQPQHF	TGTGCCAGCAGTTTATCGCTGGGAACTCGCAATCAGCCCCAGCATTTT
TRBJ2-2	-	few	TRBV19	CASSPKPGGTKNTGELFF	TGTGCCAGTAGCCCAAAACCAGGGGGGACAAAGAACACCGGGGAGCTGTTTTTT
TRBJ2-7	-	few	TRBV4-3	CASSRTGAFSYEQYF	TGCGCCAGCAGCCGAACCGGGGCCTTCTCCTACGAGCAGTACTTC
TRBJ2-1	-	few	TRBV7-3	CASSFGGLNNEQFF	TGTGCCAGCAGCTTCGGAGGCTTAAACAATGAGCAGTTCTTC
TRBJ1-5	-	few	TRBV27	CASSSSGRQLNQPQHF	TGTGCCAGCAGTTCCTCAGGGCGACAACTCAATCAGCCCCAGCATTTT
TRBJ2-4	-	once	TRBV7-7	CASSLLLGAIQYF	TGTGCTAGCAGCTTACTCCTAGGGGCCATTCAGTACTTC
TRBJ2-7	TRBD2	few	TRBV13	CASSLVGGFGQRIYEQYF	TGTGCCAGCAGCTTAGTCGGGGGGTTTGGACAAAGAATCTATGAGCAGTACTTC
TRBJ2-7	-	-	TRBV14	CASSRSRDAPYEQYF	TGTGCCAGCAGCCGAAGCAGGGACGCTCCCTACGAGCAGTACTTC
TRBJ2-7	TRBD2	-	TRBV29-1	CTLSGSYEQYF	TGCACGCTTAGCGGGAGCTACGAGCAGTACTTC
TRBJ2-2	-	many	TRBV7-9	CASSSPDKAGELFF	TGTGCCAGCAGCTCACCGGACAAAGCCGGGGAGCTGTTTTTT
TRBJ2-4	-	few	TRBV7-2	CASSPWGIIQYF	TGTGCCAGCAGCCCGTGGGGTATCATTCAGTACTTC
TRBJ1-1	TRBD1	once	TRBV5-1	CASSHGQGATEAFF	TGCGCCAGCAGCCACGGACAGGGGGCGACTGAAGCTTTCTTT
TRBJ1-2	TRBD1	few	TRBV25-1	CASSATGYGYTF	TGTGCCAGCAGTGCGACAGGGTATGGCTACACCTTC
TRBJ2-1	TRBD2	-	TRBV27	CASRSSGRAYNEQFF	TGTGCCAGCAGGTCTAGCGGGAGGGCCTACAATGAGCAGTTCTTC